This T cell receptor (beta chain) was recovered during a study of T cells in Graves' hyperthyroidism and ophthalmopathy. Amplified TCR beta CDR3 regions derived from RNA transcripts. A first-round RT-PCR of the TCR CDR3 used the HTBI primer set. TCRdb redid the calling of the multiplex PCR reads with MiXCR, one entry per CDR3 protein. This sample carries more than 350,000 distinct CDR3 sequences, roughly 17% of them seen once, and the ten largest clones take approximately 33%. In patients aged 18 to 65, hyperthyroidism was newly diagnosed, with duration under 2 months. CDR1 and CDR2 from the germline V gene are KGHSH and LQKENI. This CDR3 comprises 16 residues. V was shortened by 6 bases and J by 1 base, with 19 bases between the two germline ends.

The sequence came from a woman in her twenties or thirties with Graves' hyperthyroidism that later progressed to Graves' ophthalmopathy. J is TRBJ2-7 and V is TRBV18, with D possibly being TRBD2 (5 bases). Sequencing was performed on blood. CDR3 in DNA: TGTGCCAGCTCTCGAAAAACGGGGTCCCGATCCTACGAGCAGTACTTC. Translation: CASSRKTGSRSYEQYF.